This T cell receptor (beta chain) was sequenced during a study of blood T cell repertoires in COVID-19. Profiling relied on immunoSEQ multiplex PCR, and the TCRdb table lists in-frame clones only, not all of them. The sample lists some 150,000 clones; about 91% were seen once. The clonotype comes from a woman aged 45-65 years with acute or convalescent COVID-19. The specimen sequenced was peripheral blood.

Here the CDR3 DNA reads TGTGCCAGCAGTTACCGGGACAACCCCTACGAGCAGTACTTC. Translating gives CASSYRDNPYEQYF. V gene TRBV28 combines with J gene TRBJ2-7, with a tentative D call TRBD1 (6 bases). This CDR3 is 14 amino acids long. CDR1 and CDR2 from the germline V gene are MDHEN and SYDVKM. V was cut by 4 bases and J by 2 bases, with 12 bases left in between.